The TCR beta chain described here comes from a study of immune cell composition in non-small cell lung cancer. The CDR3 length is 13 residues. The V and J ends lost 2 bases and 6 bases, in that order; junction bases with no gene match: 2. CDR1 MNHEY and CDR2 SMNVEV come from the germline V gene (reference sequence). General study findings and limits: Tumour-associated clones >0.5% occurred in roughly 30% of adenocarcinomas, roughly 80% of squamous. Tumour TCR-beta clonality showed no significant link to smoking pack-years.

Here immunoSEQ multiplex PCR was the method, and the copy in TCRdb shows in-frame clones only, minus some. There are some 3,000 clones in the sample; 65% to 85% occur only once, and about 10% lies in the top ten. Worth noting for this clone: What it binds is unknown.

The same specimen was also included in a second study, on CD4 T cells in lung cancer. As reported in that work: Before giving blood, patients had received treatments including platinum chemotherapy, some also nivolumab or pembrolizumab. Some blood responses might reflect in vitro priming of naive T cells.

This rearrangement joins TRBV27 to TRBJ2-7; TRBD1 matches 9 bases. This receptor was obtained from a human donor with non-small cell lung cancer. The sequenced sample consisted of lung tumor tissue. The CDR3 region is CASSLRGQGEQYF. The CDR3 region has the DNA TGTGCCAGCAGTTTACGGGGACAGGGCGAGCAGTACTTC.